One sample yielded the 7 T cell receptor beta chains listed below, sequenced in a study of breast tumors, draining lymph nodes, adjacent tissues (dated by TCRdb to between 2015 and 2016). Libraries were prepared through multiplex PCR. Instrument on record: Illumina HiSeq 2000. TCRdb reprocessing: public reads trimmed at Q25 with fastp, clones called with MiXCR, in-frame beta chains kept. Merged by CDR3 protein, the rows form single entries marked with the most common genes and DNA. In all, the sample holds fewer than 200,000 distinct CDR3 sequences, and approximately 30% of those were seen once. The top ten hold 3.5% to 4.5% of the sample. The axillary draining lymph nodes of breast cancer patients were the source of the lymph node samples. The sequenced sample consisted of axillary lymph node tissue. The origin of the receptors is a female donor with breast cancer. Some clones in this sample may be carry-over from other donors' samples.

As regards this clonotype: A clone one base away is much larger, so this may be a read error. As DNA, the CDR3 is TGTGCCAGCGTCCCCCAGGGGGGTCTTTCGGGGGAGCAGTACTTC. Translating it yields CASVPQGGLSGEQYF. The chain has TRBV12-3 or TRBV12-4 and TRBJ2-7; D is possibly TRBD1 (7 bases). The CDR3 loop spans 15 amino acids. The V end was cut by 8 bases, the J end by 7 bases, with 24 bases between.

This clonotype was recorded many times. The chain joins TRBV2 to TRBJ2-2; 7 nucleotides agree with TRBD2. There are 13 residues in the CDR3. The trim removed 8 bases at V and 6 bases at J, leaving 6 bases unmatched. CDR1 and CDR2 from the germline V gene are SNHLY and FYNNEI. The CDR3 spells CASWGGVAGELFF. CDR3 coding DNA: TGTGCCAGCTGGGGGGGAGTGGCCGGGGAGCTGTTTTTT.

This clonotype was counted at least ten times. This sequence joins TRBV12-3 or TRBV12-4 and TRBJ1-3; the match to TRBD1 covers 8 bases. Trimming at V came to 3 bases and at J to 0 bases, leaving 4 bases not matched to a gene. There are 16 residues in the CDR3. Here the CDR3 reads CASSFTGGGSGNTIYF. As DNA, the CDR3 is TGTGCCAGCAGTTTTACAGGGGGAGGCTCTGGAAACACCATATATTTT.

This clonotype was counted ten times or more. The chain carries TRBV20-1 and TRBJ2-5, with 8 bases identical to TRBD2. With V trimmed by 3 bases and J by 5 bases, 11 bases remained unmatched. The CDR3 runs 15 residues. Germline values: CDR1 DFQATT, CDR2 SNEGSKA (reference sequence). CDR3 DNA: TGCAGTGCTAGCGGCGGGAGGCGCCTGTGGGAGACCCAGTACTTC. Its translation: CSASGGRRLWETQYF.

The chain combines TRBV27 with TRBJ2-1, with D tentatively TRBD1 (5 bases). V was shortened by 10 bases and J by 2 bases, with 15 bases between the two germline ends. This CDR3 contains 14 residues. The germline CDR1 and CDR2 sequences are MNHEY and SMNVEV (reference sequence). This CDR3 is CATQPSQAYNEQFF. The CDR3 DNA is TGTGCCACTCAGCCATCACAGGCCTACAATGAGCAGTTCTTC.

This clonotype was seen only a few times. The V call is TRBV3-1, the J call TRBJ2-7, with 8 positions matching TRBD1. V was clipped by 2 bases and J by 5 bases; unmatched bases: 5. The CDR3 runs 14 residues. Germline lookup yields CDR1 LGHDT and CDR2 YNNKEL (reference sequence). CDR3 bases: TGTGCCAGCAGCCAAAGGCAGGGGGCCAACGAGCAGTACTTC. It yields the protein CASSQRQGANEQYF.

This clonotype was seen at least ten times. This rearrangement joins TRBV5-1 to TRBJ2-2; D unresolved. The germline V and J ends were trimmed by 2 bases and 3 bases, with 11 bases remaining between them. Germline CDR1 reads SGHRS; CDR2 reads YFSETQ. This CDR3 has 15 amino acids. The CDR3 spells CASSLQPGYTGELFF. CDR3 nucleotides: TGCGCCAGCAGCTTACAACCAGGATACACCGGGGAGCTGTTTTTT.